This record concerns one T cell receptor beta chain sequence. Its antigen is as yet unknown. The sample originates from a study of T cell responses to AZD1222 COVID-19 vaccine. Study-wide points: With dominance at 160-218 and 743-854, vaccine-associated CD4 TCRs spanned spike.

Only in-frame clones appear in the TCRdb table, and some are missing; sequencing was by immunoSEQ multiplex PCR. Here the sample spans hundreds of thousands of clones, approximately 94% being singletons. Sequences were derived from peripheral blood, sampled on day 0 of MenACWY control vaccination. This receptor was obtained from an adult in good health.

The CDR3 DNA reads TGTGCCAGCAGTTTAAACAGAATCTATGGCTACACCTTC. Encoded protein: CASSLNRIYGYTF. This rearrangement joins TRBV27 to TRBJ1-2, with D hard to call. This CDR3 is built from 13 residues. Germline CDR1 reads MNHEY; CDR2 reads SMNVEV (reference sequence). Trimming removed 2 bases from V and 4 bases from J, with 8 bases in between.